This entry concerns a single T cell receptor (beta chain). CDR3 length: 14 residues. V lost 4 bases to trimming and J lost 5 bases; unmatched junction nucleotides: 3. CDR1 is ENHRY, CDR2 SYGVKD, per germline. The data originate from a study of T cell responses to AZD1222 COVID-19 vaccine. The data were produced by immunoSEQ multiplex PCR, yet TCRdb's version contains in-frame clones alone and is incomplete. The table lists 140,000 or so clones, around 90% of them singletons. The input for sequencing was peripheral blood, taken on day 0 of AZD1222 vaccination. The chain recombines TRBV10-3 with TRBJ1-5; 9 bases agree with TRBD1. This receptor was identified in an adult in good health. In DNA form, the CDR3 reads TGTGCCATCAGTGGGGGACAGGGTGATCAGCCCCAGCATTTT. Its protein product is CAISGGQGDQPQHF.